The 20 T cell receptor beta chains given below trace back to one sample, sequenced in a study of T cells in Graves' hyperthyroidism and ophthalmopathy. Amplified regions were TCR beta CDR3 sequences from RNA transcripts. HTBI primers were used for first-round RT-PCR of the TCR CDR3. MiXCR was run by TCRdb on the multiplex PCR reads, yielding one entry per CDR3 protein. The sample consists of about 350,000 distinct CDR3 sequences, 14% of them appearing once. Sequencing was done on a sample of blood. The receptors originated from a woman in her 30s with Graves' hyperthyroidism.

The rearrangement links TRBV6-2 or TRBV6-3 to TRBJ1-6; TRBD1 might be the D (5 bases). Trimming shortened V by 7 bases and J by 5 bases, and 15 bases separated the two germline ends. CDR1 and CDR2 from the germline V gene are MNHEY and SVGEGT. The CDR3 spans 15 residues. As DNA, the CDR3 is TGTGCCAGCACCCTACAGCGGACAAATAATTCACCCCTCCACTTT. Its protein product is CASTLQRTNNSPLHF.

The table lists this clonotype with many counts. The chain has TRBV27 and TRBJ2-1; 9 nucleotides align to TRBD2. The CDR3 runs to 15 residues. Germline assignment: CDR1 MNHEY and CDR2 SMNVEV (reference sequence). Trimming cost V 5 bases and J 7 bases; bases outside gene matches: 9. The CDR3 DNA reads TGTGCCAGCAGTAGGGGACTAGCCACACGAAATGAGCAGTTCTTC. Its protein is CASSRGLATRNEQFF.

This clonotype was counted only a few times. The chain joins TRBV20-1 to TRBJ1-2; D possibly corresponds to TRBD1 (6 bases). From germline, CDR1 is DFQATT and CDR2 SNEGSKA (reference sequence). The CDR3 has 14 residues. The V gene lost 6 bases and the J gene lost 7 bases, with 21 bases spanning the gap. CDR3: CSAELQGVTGGYTF. The CDR3 DNA sequence: TGCAGTGCCGAATTACAGGGAGTGACGGGTGGCTACACCTTC.

The chain employs TRBV5-6 and TRBJ2-7; 9 bases are a match to TRBD1. The germline V gene encodes CDR1 SGHDT and CDR2 YYEEEE. The CDR3 is 14 amino acids. The V and J ends lost 2 bases and 5 bases, in that order; junction bases with no gene match: 5. CDR3 nucleotide sequence: TGTGCCAGCAGCTTAAGGACAGGGGACCACGAGCAGTACTTC. This codes for CASSLRTGDHEQYF.

This clonotype has more than one count but fewer than ten. The chain combines TRBV3-1 with TRBJ2-7; the D is unclear. This CDR3 is 19 amino acids long. V was trimmed by 0 bases and J by 5 bases, leaving 26 bases between them. Germline assignment: CDR1 LGHDT and CDR2 YNNKEL (reference sequence). CDR3: CASSQEGPFGYLNRDEQYF. CDR3 nucleotides: TGTGCCAGCAGCCAAGAAGGACCTTTCGGTTACCTAAACCGGGACGAGCAGTACTTC.

This clonotype came up once. This clone may be a read error of a much larger clone one base away. The rearrangement links TRBV7-2 to TRBJ1-2; maybe TRBD1 (6 bases). This CDR3 is 17 amino acids long. The germline gives CDR1 SGHTA, CDR2 FQGNSA. CDR3 residues: CAGSPQSGAGVGYGYTF. The CDR3 DNA is TGTGCCGGCAGCCCTCAATCGGGGGCAGGGGTTGGCTATGGCTACACCTTC.

The V and J genes are TRBV29-1 and TRBJ1-2, with 10 bases lining up with TRBD1. Germline trimming cut 0 bases from V and 8 bases from J; bases unmatched to any gene: 6. The CDR3 totals 14 residues. In germline, CDR1 is SQVTM, CDR2 ANQGSEA. CDR3 in amino acids: CSVEDQDRGHGYTF. In nucleotides, the CDR3 is TGCAGCGTTGAAGACCAAGACAGGGGGCACGGCTACACCTTC.

This clonotype was seen a handful of times. The chain combines TRBV30 with TRBJ2-5; a possible D gene is TRBD1 (6 bases). The CDR3 is made up of 14 amino acids. Trimming pared 0 bases from V and 6 bases from J, leaving 14 bases between. In germline, CDR1 is GTSNPN, CDR2 SVGIG (reference sequence). The DNA of the CDR3 is TGTGCCTGGAGTGTGGGGGCTTTGGGACAGACCCAGTACTTC. Translated, it gives CAWSVGALGQTQYF.

This clonotype occurred many times. The chain carries TRBV19 and TRBJ2-1; D is possibly TRBD1 (7 bases). The germline V gene has CDR1 LNHDA and CDR2 SQIVND (reference sequence). The CDR3 is 16 residues long. V lost 5 bases and J 0 bases, leaving 14 bases between the germline ends. In nucleotides, the CDR3 is TGTGCCAGTAGTCTCCAGGGGGGTAGCTCCTACAATGAGCAGTTCTTC. Translation gives CASSLQGGSSYNEQFF.

In this sample, this clonotype turned up many times. The chain has TRBV10-3 and TRBJ1-1; D not certain. This CDR3 region has 13 residues. Trimming removed 8 bases at V and 0 bases at J, with 10 bases between. Germline V lookup: CDR1 ENHRY, CDR2 SYGVKD. The CDR3 nucleotides read TGTGCCATCTCGGGCAGCATGAACACTGAAGCTTTCTTT. It codes for CAISGSMNTEAFF.

In its sample, this clonotype was seen a few times. The V gene is TRBV6-4, the J gene TRBJ1-1; tentative D call: TRBD1 (5 bases). From germline, CDR1 is MRHNA and CDR2 SNTAGT. V shed 8 bases and J shed 0 bases, with 13 bases lying between them. This CDR3 spans 14 amino acids. CDR3 in amino acids: CASRPGPVNTEAFF. CDR3 coding DNA: TGTGCCAGCCGACCGGGACCGGTGAACACTGAAGCTTTCTTT.

This clonotype was recorded many times. This rearrangement joins TRBV7-2 to TRBJ2-7; tentative D call: TRBD2 (5 bases). The germline V gene encodes CDR1 SGHTA and CDR2 FQGNSA. The CDR3 has 14 residues. The ends were cut back, 5 bases at V and 0 bases at J, with 11 bases in the middle. This CDR3 reads CASSPRRDSYEQYF. CDR3 nucleotide sequence: TGTGCCAGCAGCCCCCGCCGGGACTCCTACGAGCAGTACTTC.

This clonotype was found many times. The chain is built from TRBV15 and TRBJ1-1, with 8 bases identical to TRBD1. Germline V CDR1 and CDR2: LNHNV, YYDKDF (reference sequence). The CDR3 extends over 14 amino acids. J gave up 4 bases and V 4 bases, and 5 bases lay outside the gene matches. Written as DNA, the CDR3 is TGTGCCACCAGCATAAACAGGGGGATCACTGAAGCTTTCTTT. Protein: CATSINRGITEAFF.

V usage is TRBV5-1 and J usage is TRBJ2-5; D possibly corresponds to TRBD1 (7 bases). This CDR3 is built from 14 residues. Trimming pared 9 bases from V and 2 bases from J, leaving 17 bases between. CDR1 is SGHRS, CDR2 YFSETQ, per germline. The CDR3 here is CATAPGGQQETQYF. The CDR3 bases are TGCGCCACCGCCCCAGGGGGGCAACAAGAGACCCAGTACTTC.

J is TRBJ2-3 and V is TRBV20-1, with TRBD2 matching over 9 bases. This CDR3 has 14 residues. Germline V CDR1 and CDR2: DFQATT, SNEGSKA (reference sequence). The V segment lost 5 bases and the J segment 10 bases; nucleotides outside the gene matches: 13. The CDR3 protein is CSAEGTRGGSAQYF. DNA of the CDR3: TGCAGTGCTGAGGGGACGCGGGGGGGGAGTGCGCAGTATTTT.

This clonotype was counted ten times or more. The chain employs TRBV20-1 and TRBJ1-5; D perhaps matches TRBD1 (5 bases). Trimming removed 6 bases at V and 2 bases at J, with 11 bases between. Per germline, CDR1 DFQATT and CDR2 SNEGSKA (reference sequence). The CDR3 covers 13 residues. The CDR3 nucleotides read TGCAGTGCCCCGGACATCGGCAATCAGCCCCAGCATTTT. Amino acid sequence: CSAPDIGNQPQHF.

This clonotype has just a few counts. The chain recombines TRBV20-1 with TRBJ1-4, with unresolved D. V shed 5 bases and J shed 0 bases, with 1 base lying between them. This CDR3 is built from 11 residues. Germline loops: CDR1 DFQATT, CDR2 SNEGSKA (reference sequence). This chain's CDR3 is CSAATNEKLFF. Written as DNA, the CDR3 is TGCAGTGCTGCAACTAATGAAAAACTGTTTTTT.

This clonotype was detected ten times or more. The chain recombines TRBV12-5 with TRBJ1-1; no reliable D call. Germline assignment: CDR1 LGHNT and CDR2 FRNRAP. The germline V and J ends were trimmed by 2 bases and 0 bases, with 13 bases remaining between them. The CDR3 loop spans 16 amino acids. The CDR3 reads CASGLKRFFLNTEAFF. The CDR3, as DNA: TGTGCTAGTGGTTTGAAGCGTTTTTTCTTGAACACTGAAGCTTTCTTT.

This clonotype was picked up many times. The chain is built from TRBV30 and TRBJ1-2, with D perhaps matching TRBD1 (5 bases). The CDR3 consists of 13 residues. Per germline, CDR1 GTSNPN and CDR2 SVGIG (reference sequence). Trimming left V 5 bases short and J 5 bases short, with 15 bases between. For the CDR3, the DNA is TGTGCCTGGGGCGCGGGGCGAGATTATGGCTACACCTTC. Protein sequence: CAWGAGRDYGYTF.

The rearrangement uses TRBV20-1 and TRBJ2-3; D is perhaps TRBD2 (5 bases). The CDR3 extends over 17 amino acids. Germline assignment: CDR1 DFQATT and CDR2 SNEGSKA (reference sequence). V gave up 2 bases and J gave up 2 bases, with 20 bases separating them. The CDR3 spells CSARWLGGRSTTDTQYF. In DNA form, the CDR3 reads TGCAGTGCTAGATGGCTTGGCGGGCGATCTACCACAGATACGCAGTATTTT.